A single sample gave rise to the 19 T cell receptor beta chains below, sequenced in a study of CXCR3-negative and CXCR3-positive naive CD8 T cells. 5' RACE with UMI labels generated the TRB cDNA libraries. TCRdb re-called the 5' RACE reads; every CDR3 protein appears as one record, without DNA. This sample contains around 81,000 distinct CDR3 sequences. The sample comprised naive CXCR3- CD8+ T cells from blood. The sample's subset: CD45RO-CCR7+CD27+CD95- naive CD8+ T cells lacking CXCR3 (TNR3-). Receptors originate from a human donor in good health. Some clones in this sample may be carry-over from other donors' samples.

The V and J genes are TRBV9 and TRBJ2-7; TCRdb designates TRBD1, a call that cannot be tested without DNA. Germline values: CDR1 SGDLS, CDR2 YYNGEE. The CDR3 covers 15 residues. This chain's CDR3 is CASSAQRGPNYEQYF. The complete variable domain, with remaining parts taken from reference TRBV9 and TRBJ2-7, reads DSGVTQTPKHLITATGQRVTLRCSPRSGDLSVYWYQQSLDQGLQFLIQYYNGEERAKGNILERFSAQQFPDLHSELNLSSLELGDSALYFCASSAQRGPNYEQYFGPGTRLTVT.

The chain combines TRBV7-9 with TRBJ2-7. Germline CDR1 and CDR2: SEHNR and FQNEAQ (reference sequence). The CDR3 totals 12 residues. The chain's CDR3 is CASSPGPAEQYF. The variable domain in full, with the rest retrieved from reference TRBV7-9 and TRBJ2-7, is DTGVSQNPRHKITKRGQNVTFRCDPISEHNRLYWYRQTLGQGPEFLTYFQNEAQLEKSRLLSDRFSAERPKGSFSTLEIQRTEQGDSAMYLCASSPGPAEQYFGPGTRLTVT.

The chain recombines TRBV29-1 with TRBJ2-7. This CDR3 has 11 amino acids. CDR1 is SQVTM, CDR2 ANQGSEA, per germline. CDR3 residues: CSVEDTLEQYF.

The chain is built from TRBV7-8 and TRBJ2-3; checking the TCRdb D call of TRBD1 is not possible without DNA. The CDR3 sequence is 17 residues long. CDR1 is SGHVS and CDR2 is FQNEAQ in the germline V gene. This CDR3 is CASSSGGDPTSTDTQYF.

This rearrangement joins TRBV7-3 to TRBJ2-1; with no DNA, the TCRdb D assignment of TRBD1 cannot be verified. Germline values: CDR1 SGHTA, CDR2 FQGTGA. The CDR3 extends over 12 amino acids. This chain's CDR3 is CASSLLQGEQFF.

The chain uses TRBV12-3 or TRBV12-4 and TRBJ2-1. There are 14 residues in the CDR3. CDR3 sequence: CATNAWGIYNEQFF.

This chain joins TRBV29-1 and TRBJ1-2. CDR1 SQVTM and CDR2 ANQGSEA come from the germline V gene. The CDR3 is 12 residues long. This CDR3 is CSVDGVNYGYTF.

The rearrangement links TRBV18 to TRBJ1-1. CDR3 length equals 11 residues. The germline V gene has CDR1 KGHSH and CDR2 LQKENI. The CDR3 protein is CASGGLPEAFF.

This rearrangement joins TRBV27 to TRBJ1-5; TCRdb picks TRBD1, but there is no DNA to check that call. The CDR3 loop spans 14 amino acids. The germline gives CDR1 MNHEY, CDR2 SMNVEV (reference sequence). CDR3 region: CASSSGGANQPQHF.

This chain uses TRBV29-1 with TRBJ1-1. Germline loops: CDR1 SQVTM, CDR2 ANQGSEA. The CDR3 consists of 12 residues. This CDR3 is CSVEGMGTEAFF.

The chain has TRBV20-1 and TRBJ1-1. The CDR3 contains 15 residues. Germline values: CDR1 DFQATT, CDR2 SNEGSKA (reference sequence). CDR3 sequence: CSALRVGGKETEAFF.

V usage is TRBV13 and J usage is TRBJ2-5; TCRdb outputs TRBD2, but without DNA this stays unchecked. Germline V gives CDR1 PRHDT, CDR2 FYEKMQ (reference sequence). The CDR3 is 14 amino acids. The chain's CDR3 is CASSSGLPGETQYF.

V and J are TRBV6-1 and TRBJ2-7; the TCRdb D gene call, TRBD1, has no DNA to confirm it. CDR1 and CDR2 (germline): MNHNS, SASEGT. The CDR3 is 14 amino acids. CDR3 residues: CASNDRGSSWEQYF.

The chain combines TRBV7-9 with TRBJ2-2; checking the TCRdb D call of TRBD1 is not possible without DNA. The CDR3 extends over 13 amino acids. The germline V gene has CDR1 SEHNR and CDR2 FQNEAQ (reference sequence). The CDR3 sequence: CAGDRANTGELFF.

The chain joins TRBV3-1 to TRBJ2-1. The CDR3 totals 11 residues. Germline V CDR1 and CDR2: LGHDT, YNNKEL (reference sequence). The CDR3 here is CASSQESEQFF.

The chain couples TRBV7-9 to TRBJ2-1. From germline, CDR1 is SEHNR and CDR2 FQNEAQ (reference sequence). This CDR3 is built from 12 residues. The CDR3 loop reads CASSFQANEQFF.

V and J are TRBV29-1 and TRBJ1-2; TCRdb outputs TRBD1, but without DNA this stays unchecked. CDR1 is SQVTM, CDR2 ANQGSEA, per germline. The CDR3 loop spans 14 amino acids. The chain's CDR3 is CSGQGTGNNYGYTF. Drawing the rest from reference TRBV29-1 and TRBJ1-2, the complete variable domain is SAVISQKPSRDICQRGTSLTIQCQVDSQVTMMFWYRQQPGQSLTLIATANQGSEATYESGFVIDKFPISRPNLTFSTLTVSNMSPEDSSIYLCSGQGTGNNYGYTFGSGTRLTVV.

CDR3 sequence: CSVESGNYEQYF. The rearrangement uses TRBV29-1 and TRBJ2-7. Germline loops: CDR1 SQVTM, CDR2 ANQGSEA. This CDR3 contains 12 residues.

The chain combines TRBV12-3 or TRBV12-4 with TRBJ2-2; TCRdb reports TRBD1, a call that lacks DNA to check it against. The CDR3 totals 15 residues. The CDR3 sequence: CASSISRDVSRELFF.